This entry features one T cell receptor beta chain sequence. The antigen is not known. TCRdb re-called the 5' RACE reads through MiXCR, storing one row per CDR3 protein. The sample contains 300,000 to 400,000 distinct CDR3 sequences, about 16% of which appear only once. This record belongs to a study of T-cell memory formation after mild COVID-19. Study outcomes and limitations: Second-wave clones peaking on day 37 lacked confirmed SARS-CoV-2 specificity.

This CDR3 region has 14 residues. V was clipped by 0 bases and J by 11 bases, with 11 bases between them. The sequenced sample was PBMCs or a T cell subset sorted from them (not recorded which). The genes are TRBV12-3 or TRBV12-4 and TRBJ1-6, with D possibly TRBD1 on 6 matching bases. The source is a man in his late teens or twenties who had mild COVID-19 (a few samples of this study predate the infection). Cell type and time point are not known. The CDR3 reads CASSLAAGAAPLHF. CDR3 bases: TGTGCCAGCAGTTTAGCTGCGGGGGCTGCACCCCTCCACTTT.